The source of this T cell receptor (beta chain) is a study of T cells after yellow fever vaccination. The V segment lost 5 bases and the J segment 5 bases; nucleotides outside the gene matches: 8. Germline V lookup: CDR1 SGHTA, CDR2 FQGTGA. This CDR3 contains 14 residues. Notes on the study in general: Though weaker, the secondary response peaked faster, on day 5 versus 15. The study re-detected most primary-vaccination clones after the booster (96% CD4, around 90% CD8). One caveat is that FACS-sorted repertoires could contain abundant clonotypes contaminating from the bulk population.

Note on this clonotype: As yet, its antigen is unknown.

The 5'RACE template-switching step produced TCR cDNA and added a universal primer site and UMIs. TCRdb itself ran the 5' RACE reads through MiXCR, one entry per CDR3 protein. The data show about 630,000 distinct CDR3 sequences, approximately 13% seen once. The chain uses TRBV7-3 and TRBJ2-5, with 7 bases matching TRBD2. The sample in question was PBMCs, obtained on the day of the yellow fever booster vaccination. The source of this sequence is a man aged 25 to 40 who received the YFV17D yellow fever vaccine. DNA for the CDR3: TGTGCCAGCAGCCCCTCGGGACTACGGGAGACCCAGTACTTC. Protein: CASSPSGLRETQYF.